This passage covers 12 T cell receptor beta chains from one sample sequenced in a study of shared T cell receptors in the human thymus. Some clones are missing from TCRdb's copy, which holds only in-frame ones; the method was immunoSEQ multiplex PCR. This sample yields around 730,000 clones, of which approximately 85% are seen a single time; roughly 0.01% belongs to the top ten. These data also formed part of another study, on human thymus T cells.

Sequenced material: thymocytes. The receptors originated from a girl less than two years old with a congenital heart defect.

The chain links TRBV27 to TRBJ2-7; perhaps TRBD2 as D (6 bases). The CDR3 extends over 15 amino acids. Germline V CDR1 and CDR2: MNHEY, SMNVEV (reference sequence). V was pared by 5 bases and J by 0 bases, with 14 bases between. CDR3 protein: CASSRIRDFSYEQYF. DNA for the CDR3: TGTGCCAGCAGTCGAATCCGGGACTTCTCCTACGAGCAGTACTTC.

This clone came up a few times. This chain joins TRBV5-1 and TRBJ2-3; TRBD2 is a possible D gene (7 bases). V was pared by 5 bases and J by 5 bases, with 21 bases between. Per germline, CDR1 SGHRS and CDR2 YFSETQ. This CDR3 comprises 16 residues. As DNA, the CDR3 is TGCGCCAGCAGAAAGAGAGGGGGGGGGCCGGTAGATACGCAGTATTTT. Amino acid sequence: CASRKRGGGPVDTQYF.

V usage is TRBV4-3 and J usage is TRBJ2-1, with TRBD1 matching 7 bases. The V and J ends lost 1 base and 5 bases, in that order; junction bases with no gene match: 11. This CDR3 comprises 17 residues. From germline, CDR1 is LGHNA and CDR2 YSLEER. CDR3 region: CASSQGPATGLHNEQFF. The CDR3 nucleotides read TGCGCCAGCAGCCAAGGGCCGGCGACAGGGCTCCACAATGAGCAGTTCTTC.

CDR3 residues: CASRSVGGGFYEQYF. CDR3 DNA sequence: TGCGCCAGCAGATCCGTGGGGGGTGGTTTCTACGAGCAGTACTTC. The V gene is TRBV5-1, the J gene TRBJ2-7, with D maybe TRBD2 (6 bases). Germline CDR1 is SGHRS and CDR2 is YFSETQ. V dropped 5 bases and J dropped 3 bases, with 18 bases sitting between them. This CDR3 is 15 amino acids long.

The J gene is TRBJ1-4, the V gene TRBV19, with D perhaps matching TRBD1 (6 bases). The germline V and J ends were trimmed by 3 bases and 6 bases, with 11 bases remaining between them. This CDR3 contains 14 residues. Germline V gene lookup returns CDR1 LNHDA and CDR2 SQIVND (reference sequence). This chain's CDR3 is CASSIWGRDEKLFF. The CDR3 DNA is TGTGCCAGTAGTATCTGGGGGCGGGATGAAAAACTGTTTTTT.

V gene TRBV5-5 combines with J gene TRBJ1-2; D ambiguous. Germline values: CDR1 SGHKS, CDR2 YYEKEE (reference sequence). Trimming shortened V by 5 bases and J by 6 bases, and 11 bases separated the two germline ends. This CDR3 has 12 residues. The DNA of the CDR3 is TGTGCCAGCAGACGGAGGGCCCATGGCTACACCTTC. Its protein is CASRRRAHGYTF.

This chain uses TRBV28 with TRBJ1-5; D gene ambiguous. Germline CDR1 and CDR2: MDHEN and SYDVKM. Trimming took 5 bases from V and 0 from J, leaving 14 bases between them. The CDR3 has 16 amino acids. CDR3 DNA: TGTGCCAGCAGTCCCCATCTAGGAAATAGCAATCAGCCCCAGCATTTT. Its protein is CASSPHLGNSNQPQHF.

This clone has only one observation. The rearrangement uses TRBV15 and TRBJ1-6; D remains ambiguous. Per germline, CDR1 LNHNV and CDR2 YYDKDF (reference sequence). V lost 0 bases, J lost 3 bases, and 18 bases lay in between. The CDR3 is made up of 19 amino acids. Here the CDR3 DNA reads TGTGCCACCAGCAGAGATGGTCAGGCCAGCCACCACTATAATTCACCCCTCCACTTT. Protein: CATSRDGQASHHYNSPLHF.

The genes are TRBV13 and TRBJ1-1; 7 nucleotides line up with TRBD1. Germline V gene sequence: CDR1 PRHDT, CDR2 FYEKMQ (reference sequence). J gave up 3 bases and V 2 bases, and 3 bases lay outside the gene matches. The CDR3 loop spans 14 amino acids. DNA for the CDR3: TGTGCCAGCAGCTTACAGGGGGACTACACTGAAGCTTTCTTT. Its protein is CASSLQGDYTEAFF. The full variable domain, rest sourced from reference TRBV13 and TRBJ1-1, is AAGVIQSPRHLIKEKRETATLKCYPIPRHDTVYWYQQGPGQDPQFLISFYEKMQSDKGSIPDRFSAQQFSDYHSELNMSSLELGDSALYFCASSLQGDYTEAFFGQGTRLTVV.

This clone was recorded only once. V and J are TRBV11-3 and TRBJ2-7; TRBD2 aligns across 12 bases. The germline gives CDR1 SGHNT, CDR2 YENEEA. V trimming: 5 bases; J trimming: 3 bases; junction bases outside the gene matches: 5. The CDR3 runs to 15 residues. This CDR3 reads CASSPGTSGFYEQYF. The CDR3 nucleotides are TGTGCCAGCAGCCCCGGGACTAGCGGGTTCTACGAGCAGTACTTC.

The chain combines TRBV5-6 with TRBJ1-5; 8 bases are shared with TRBD1. The junction had 6 bases not matched to a gene; V was cut back by 0 bases and J by 4 bases. CDR3 length: 16 amino acids. Germline CDR1 reads SGHDT; CDR2 reads YYEEEE. The CDR3 nucleotides read TGTGCCAGCAGCTTGGCGGGACAGGCCATAAATCAGCCCCAGCATTTT. It is translated as CASSLAGQAINQPQHF.

This clone showed up just once. V usage is TRBV6-1 and J usage is TRBJ2-1; TRBD1 agrees at 10 bases. The CDR3 sequence is 12 residues long. Germline CDR1 MNHNS, CDR2 SASEGT. V lost 6 bases and J lost 9; bases outside the gene matches: 2. The CDR3 reads CASRTGGVEQFF. CDR3 DNA: TGTGCCAGCAGGACAGGGGGCGTTGAGCAGTTCTTC.